These T cell receptor beta chains were read from a single sample in a study of T cell changes during pregnancy in multiple sclerosis. Sequenced by immunoSEQ multiplex PCR; TCRdb stores in-frame clones only, minus some. Of about 76,000 clones listed, around 94% are singletons. The source was peripheral blood, collected in the third trimester of pregnancy. The source of these receptors is a female donor with multiple sclerosis, enrolled in a pregnancy study. The conserved cysteine and the conserved F or W are not part of the CDR3 here.

v_gene,CDR3aa
TRBV11-3,ASSLERVSNEQF
TRBV7-2,ASSPGTGGDGYT
TRBV7-8,ASTPGGNTGELF
TRBV4-2,ASSQDLLRDTQY
TRBV19,ASSSGQGASNYGYT
TRBV19,ASSSVGGFEQY
TRBV7-7,ASSSRGQTQY
TRBV5-6,ASSPGGGLAMSTDTQY
TRBV12-1,ASSFRRGKDEQF
TRBV6-5,ASSYSPRANTEAF
TRBV27,ASSPLGIPELQETQY
TRBV9,ASSYRESAYEQY
TRBV25-1,GRGGNTEAF
TRBV4-1,ASSQDDQGARETQY
TRBV6-1,ASSEGGREQF
TRBV29-1,SVGGQGISEKLF
TRBV6-5,ASRLTRALYEQY
TRBV15,ATSRAPRGKTQY
TRBV7-9,ASSLDRGSEAF
TRBV5-1,ASSLAPSGGLDEQY
TRBV2,ASSEGHSGGNNEQF
TRBV5-4,ASTTPERFGYT
TRBV2,ASSEGPHSGGTQETQY
TRBV4-3,ASSQVGSWGYT
TRBV25-1,ASSEYFSTENYGYT
TRBV7-2,ASSLTPGTEAF
TRBV25-1,ASSAGQGDGAKNIQY
TRBV5-8,ASSLGVLVQGRETQY
TRBV19,ASSKETGYGYT
TRBV5-4,ASSLGAGGEAF
TRBV19,ASSPSTDTQY
TRBV10-2,ASSEQAFGQPQH
TRBV5-5,ASTPGQGALNGYT
TRBV11-1,ASSHNRLANEKLF
TRBV7-2,ASSPPGQGSSPLH
TRBV6-6,ASSYRTGGRDQPQH
TRBV7-9,ASSPPPDTEAF
TRBV6-4,ASSDRGGTEAF
TRBV4-2,ASSQRLGGSYEQY
TRBV5-6,ASSWGSTGQQPQH
TRBV27,ASSWGQTPLSGYT
TRBV5-4,ASSVPGEFSPLH
TRBV6-4,ASRLASGGLNEQF